These T cell receptor beta chains were read from a single sample in a study of OX40 agonist ivuxolimab in advanced cancers. Method: immunoSEQ multiplex PCR; TCRdb's copy keeps in-frame clones and lacks some. This sample yields some 70,000 clones, of which approximately 90% are seen a single time; roughly 1% belongs to the top ten. The sequencing here drew on CD4+ or CD8+ T cells sorted from blood, taken in a trial of the OX40 agonist ivuxolimab. The receptors stem from an adult with an advanced solid tumor such as melanoma, head and neck, liver or kidney cancer. The CDR3 runs from the conserved cysteine through the conserved F or W. D genes are given only for firm matches. Not every row has a clone size; where given, it reads once, few, many or a size class.

length	J	size	V	D	DNA	CDR3
16	TRBJ1-2	-	TRBV2	TRBD1	TGTGCCAGCAGTGAATACAGGGGCGCATCAGCTGGTGGCTACACCTTC	CASSEYRGASAGGYTF
14	TRBJ1-1	few	TRBV30	-	TGTGCCTCGGTTTCCGGTGAGGGCGGCACTGAAGCTTTCTTT	CASVSGEGGTEAFF
16	TRBJ2-7	-	TRBV5-4	-	TGTGCCAGCACCCCGGGACAAGACAGCAGATCCTACGAGCAGTACTTC	CASTPGQDSRSYEQYF
15	TRBJ1-4	-	TRBV6-5	TRBD1	TGTGCCAGCAGTGCGAGGGGGCAGCTCGGGATGGAACTGTTTTTT	CASSARGQLGMELFF
17	TRBJ2-1	-	TRBV5-4	-	TGTGCCAGCAGCCCAGGGGGCGGCGGGGGGGTAGGCGATGAGCAGTTCTTC	CASSPGGGGGVGDEQFF
13	TRBJ1-2	few	TRBV5-4	-	TGTGCCAGCAGCTTGGAGGGGGTTTATGGCTACACCTTC	CASSLEGVYGYTF
14	TRBJ2-2	-	TRBV19	-	TGTGCCAGTAGTAAAAAAAGAAACACCGGGGAGCTGTTTTTT	CASSKKRNTGELFF
11	TRBJ2-1	-	TRBV20-1	-	TGCAGTGCTAGAGATTACAATGAGCAGTTCTTC	CSARDYNEQFF
16	TRBJ2-5	-	TRBV5-1	TRBD2	TGCGCCAGCAGTACCGGGACTAGCGGGACCCAAGAGACCCAGTACTTC	CASSTGTSGTQETQYF
13	TRBJ2-2	-	TRBV18	-	TGTGCCAGCTCACCGGGTCACACCGGGGAGCTGTTTTTT	CASSPGHTGELFF
16	TRBJ2-7	few	TRBV7-2	TRBD2	TGTGCCAGCAGCTCTTACGGACTAGCGGACTCCTACGAGCAGTACTTC	CASSSYGLADSYEQYF
17	TRBJ2-1	-	TRBV18	TRBD1	TGTGCCAGCTCACGTACAGGGGGCCCCACAATCGTGAATGAGCAGTTCTTC	CASSRTGGPTIVNEQFF
17	TRBJ2-6	-	TRBV5-6	TRBD2	TGTGCCAGCAACCCTCCGGGACTAGCTTCTGGGGCCAACGTCCTGACTTTC	CASNPPGLASGANVLTF
14	TRBJ1-6	few	TRBV10-2	-	TGCGCCAGCAGTGAGCCAGGTGCCGGTGGACCCCTCCACTTT	CASSEPGAGGPLHF
15	TRBJ1-5	-	TRBV15	-	TGTGCCACCAGCAAGGACATTATATCCAATCAGCCCCAGCATTTT	CATSKDIISNQPQHF
13	TRBJ1-2	-	TRBV2	TRBD1	TGTGCCAGCACCCTAGGACAGGGCTATGGCTACACCTTC	CASTLGQGYGYTF
13	TRBJ1-2	few	TRBV15	TRBD1	TGTGCCACCTCCGGGACAGGGAACTATGGCTACACCTTC	CATSGTGNYGYTF
12	TRBJ2-3	-	TRBV2	-	TGTGCCAGCAGTGCTGCGTCAGATACGCAGTATTTT	CASSAASDTQYF
18	TRBJ2-1	-	TRBV19	TRBD1	TGTGCCAGTAGTCCCTACCTCCAGGGGGCAGGCTCCTACAATGAGCAGTTCTTC	CASSPYLQGAGSYNEQFF
15	TRBJ1-1	-	TRBV5-6	TRBD1	TGTGCCAGCAGCACGACAGGGGGCGGGTATACTGAAGCTTTCTTT	CASSTTGGGYTEAFF
15	TRBJ2-7	once	TRBV4-2	-	TGTGCCAGCAGCCAAGATGCCCAGGCAACCTACGAGCAGTACTTC	CASSQDAQATYEQYF
15	TRBJ2-1	-	TRBV7-3	TRBD2	TGTGCCAGCAGCTCCCCCGGACTAGCGGGCAATGAGCAGTTCTTC	CASSSPGLAGNEQFF
14	TRBJ1-1	-	TRBV6-5	-	TGTGCCAGCAGTGAGACAGAGGCTCCAAAGGCGGCTTTCTTT	CASSETEAPKAAFF
11	TRBJ2-1	-	TRBV5-1	-	TGTGCCAGCAGATCCGGTCGGGAGCAGTTCTTC	CASRSGREQFF
16	TRBJ2-3	-	TRBV9	TRBD2	TGTGCCAGCAGCGTAGCTCTGACTAGCGGCACAGATACGCAGTATTTT	CASSVALTSGTDTQYF
16	TRBJ1-2	-	TRBV5-5	-	TGTGCCAGCAGCTTGGCCAGCAGGGTGGTAGAATATGGCTACACCTTC	CASSLASRVVEYGYTF
14	TRBJ2-5	-	TRBV5-1	-	TGCGCCAGCAGCTTGGAAGGCTTCCAAGAGACCCAGTACTTC	CASSLEGFQETQYF
16	TRBJ2-5	-	TRBV5-6	-	TGTGCCAGCAGCTTAGGACAAGATCTGTACCAAGAGACCCAGTACTTC	CASSLGQDLYQETQYF
15	TRBJ2-6	-	TRBV27	-	TGTGCCAGCAGTCTGGGGAGCTCTGGGGCCAACGTCCTGACTTTC	CASSLGSSGANVLTF
15	TRBJ1-2	-	TRBV5-4	-	TGTGCCAGCAGCTTGGTTAGTGCAGGGGACTATGGCTACACCTTC	CASSLVSAGDYGYTF
14	TRBJ2-7	once	TRBV7-2	-	TGTGCCAGCAGCTTGGCGGAGGGGGCTTTCGAGCAGTACTTC	CASSLAEGAFEQYF
15	TRBJ2-7	-	TRBV12-5	-	TGTGCTAGTGGTTTGGTACTCGCTAGCGACTACGAGCAGTACTTC	CASGLVLASDYEQYF
13	TRBJ2-1	-	TRBV19	TRBD1	TGTGCCAGTAGTAGGACAGGGGACAATGAGCAGTTCTTC	CASSRTGDNEQFF
16	TRBJ1-1	once	TRBV5-8	TRBD1	TGTGCCAGCAGCCCTAACAGGGGGCGGATGAACACTGAAGCTTTCTTT	CASSPNRGRMNTEAFF
14	TRBJ1-5	few	TRBV18	TRBD1	TGTGCCAGCTCACCTCAAGGGGGCGATCAGCCCCAGCATTTT	CASSPQGGDQPQHF
15	TRBJ1-2	-	TRBV30	TRBD1	TGTGCCTGGAGGCAGAGGACAGGGACTAACTATGGCTACACCTTC	CAWRQRTGTNYGYTF
16	TRBJ2-3	-	TRBV5-1	TRBD2	TGCGCCCGCAGCTTGGCGGGGCGGGGGGGCCCTGATACGCAGTATTTT	CARSLAGRGGPDTQYF
12	TRBJ2-7	-	TRBV18	TRBD1	TGTGCCAGCTCAGCGGACAGGCTCGAGCAGTACTTC	CASSADRLEQYF
15	TRBJ2-7	-	TRBV4-1	TRBD1	TGCGCCAGCAGCCCGTGGACAGGGGAATCCTACGAGCAGTACTTC	CASSPWTGESYEQYF
12	TRBJ1-2	-	TRBV11-2	-	TGTGCCAGCAGCTTAGGATCGAATGGCTACACCTTC	CASSLGSNGYTF
14	TRBJ2-6	-	TRBV7-9	-	TGTGCCAGCAGTCCTTTCACTGGGGCCAACGTCCTGACTTTC	CASSPFTGANVLTF
13	TRBJ1-2	few	TRBV19	TRBD1	TGTGCCAGTAGTCGGGACAGAGACTATGGCTACACCTTC	CASSRDRDYGYTF
14	TRBJ2-5	once	TRBV5-1	-	TGCGCCAGCAGCTTGGGGGGCAGGGAAGAGACCCAGTACTTC	CASSLGGREETQYF
16	TRBJ2-2	-	TRBV5-4	-	TGTGCCAGCAGCTTGGGACTTCTGAGGGGTCCCGGGGAGCTGTTTTTT	CASSLGLLRGPGELFF
15	TRBJ2-5	-	TRBV6-5	TRBD2	TGTGCCAGCAGCCAGCGACTAGCGGGGCAAGAGACCCAGTACTTC	CASSQRLAGQETQYF
14	TRBJ1-2	-	TRBV5-1	-	TGCGCCAGCAGATCGTCCCGCAGTTACTATGGCTACACCTTC	CASRSSRSYYGYTF
13	TRBJ2-2	-	TRBV27	-	TGTGCCAGCAGTTTTCCGAACACCGGGGAGCTGTTTTTT	CASSFPNTGELFF
16	TRBJ2-3	-	TRBV6-5	-	TGTGCCAGCAGTTACTCGAAGGTCTCTAGCACAGATACGCAGTATTTT	CASSYSKVSSTDTQYF
17	TRBJ2-2	-	TRBV5-1	TRBD2	TGCGCCAGCAGCTTGGATACTAGCGGAGCAAACACCGGGGAGCTGTTTTTT	CASSLDTSGANTGELFF
15	TRBJ2-3	-	TRBV19	TRBD1	TGTGCCACCTCCGCGAGGGGGACAGGGTTTGATACGCAGTATTTT	CATSARGTGFDTQYF
14	TRBJ2-7	-	TRBV19	-	TGTGCCAGTAGCCAAGAGGCGCAGGGCTACGAGCAGTACTTC	CASSQEAQGYEQYF
15	TRBJ2-2	-	TRBV9	-	TGTGCCAGCAGCGTAGCTGGGGCGGGCACCGGGGAGCTGTTTTTT	CASSVAGAGTGELFF
12	TRBJ1-2	-	TRBV5-1	-	TGCGCCAGCAGCTATCCAGGGAATGGCTACACCTTC	CASSYPGNGYTF
14	TRBJ1-2	-	TRBV11-2	-	TGTGCCAGCAGCTTATCCACGGCGAACTATGGCTACACCTTC	CASSLSTANYGYTF
14	TRBJ1-2	-	TRBV30	TRBD1	TGTGCCTGGAGTGGCGACAGGGGCAACTATGGCTACACCTTC	CAWSGDRGNYGYTF
15	TRBJ2-5	-	TRBV11-2	TRBD1	TGTGCCAGCAGCTTATCACCGGGACAGGGGCGGACCCAGTACTTC	CASSLSPGQGRTQYF